This T cell receptor (beta chain) was sequenced in a study of T cell repertoires in cytomegalovirus infection. Study overall: An indication of both CMV infection and matching HLA type came from public TCR beta signatures.

The sample holds a few counts of this clonotype. Its antigen is as yet unknown. Whole-study findings and limits: The study found HLA-C-restricted CMV-specific TCR beta clonotypes dominating the ex vivo response. The cumulative frequency of public TCR beta families identified carriers of CMV plus the relevant HLA.

V lost 6 bases and J 2 bases, leaving 16 bases between the germline ends. Germline V lookup: CDR1 SEHNR, CDR2 FQNEAQ (reference sequence). This CDR3 has 15 residues. MiXCR, run by TCRdb on the reads, gives a single entry per CDR3 protein. The data hold approximately 1,000,000 distinct CDR3 sequences, with approximately 31% observed a single time. The chain links TRBV7-9 to TRBJ2-5; D is unresolved. This material consisted of cultured CD8+ T cells from PBMCs, taken from culture after CMV antigen stimulation. This TCR was sampled from a human donor in good health (CMV status not recorded). Some clones in this sample may be carry-over from other donors' samples. CDR3 loop: CASSAVYGVQETQYF. The CDR3 bases are TGTGCCAGCAGTGCGGTTTATGGGGTTCAAGAGACCCAGTACTTC. Looking up the rest from reference TRBV7-9 and TRBJ2-5 gives the full variable domain: DTGVSQNPRHKITKRGQNVTFRCDPISEHNRLYWYRQTLGQGPEFLTYFQNEAQLEKSRLLSDRFSAERPKGSFSTLEIQRTEQGDSAMYLCASSAVYGVQETQYFGPGTRLLVL.